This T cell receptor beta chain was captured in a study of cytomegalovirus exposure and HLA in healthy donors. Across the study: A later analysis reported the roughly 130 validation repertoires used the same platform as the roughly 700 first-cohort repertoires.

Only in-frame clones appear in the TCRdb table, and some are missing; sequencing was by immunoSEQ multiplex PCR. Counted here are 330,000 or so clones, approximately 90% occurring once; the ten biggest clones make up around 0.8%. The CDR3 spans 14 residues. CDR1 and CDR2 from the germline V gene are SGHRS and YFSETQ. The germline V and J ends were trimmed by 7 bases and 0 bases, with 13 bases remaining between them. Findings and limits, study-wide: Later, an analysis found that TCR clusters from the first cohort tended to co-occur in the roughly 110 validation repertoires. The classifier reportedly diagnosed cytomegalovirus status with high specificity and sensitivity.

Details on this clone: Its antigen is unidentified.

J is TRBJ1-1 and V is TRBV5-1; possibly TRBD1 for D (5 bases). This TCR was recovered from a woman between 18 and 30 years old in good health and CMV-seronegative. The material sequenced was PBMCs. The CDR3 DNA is TGCGCCAGCTCAAGACAGACGATGAACACTGAAGCTTTCTTT. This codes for CASSRQTMNTEAFF. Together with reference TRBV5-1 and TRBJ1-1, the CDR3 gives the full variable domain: KAGVTQTPRYLIKTRGQQVTLSCSPISGHRSVSWYQQTPGQGLQFLFEYFSETQRNKGNFPGRFSGRQFSNSRSEMNVSTLELGDSALYLCASSRQTMNTEAFFGQGTRLTVV.